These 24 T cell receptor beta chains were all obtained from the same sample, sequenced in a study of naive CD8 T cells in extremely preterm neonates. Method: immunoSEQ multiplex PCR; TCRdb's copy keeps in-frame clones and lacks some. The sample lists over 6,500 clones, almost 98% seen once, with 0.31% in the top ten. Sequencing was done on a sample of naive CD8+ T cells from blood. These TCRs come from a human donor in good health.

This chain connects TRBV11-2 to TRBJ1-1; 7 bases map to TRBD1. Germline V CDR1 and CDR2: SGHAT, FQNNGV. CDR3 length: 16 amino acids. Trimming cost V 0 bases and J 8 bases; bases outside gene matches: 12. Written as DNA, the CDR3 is TGTGCCAGCAGCTTAGAGGGGGGACAGCCGAGAATGGAAGCTTTCTTT. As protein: CASSLEGGQPRMEAFF. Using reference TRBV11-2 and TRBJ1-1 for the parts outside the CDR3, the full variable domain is EAGVAQSPRYKIIEKRQSVAFWCNPISGHATLYWYQQILGQGPKLLIQFQNNGVVDDSQLPKDRFSAERLKGVDSTLKIQPAKLEDSAVYLCASSLEGGQPRMEAFFGQGTRLTVV.

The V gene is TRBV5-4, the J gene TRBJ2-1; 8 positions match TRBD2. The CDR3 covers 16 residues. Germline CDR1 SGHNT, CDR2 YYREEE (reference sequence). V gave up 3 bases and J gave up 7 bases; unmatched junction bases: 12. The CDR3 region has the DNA TGTGCCAGCAGCTCGCCGACGGGAGGGCCCCCTAATGAGCAGTTCTTC. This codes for CASSSPTGGPPNEQFF.

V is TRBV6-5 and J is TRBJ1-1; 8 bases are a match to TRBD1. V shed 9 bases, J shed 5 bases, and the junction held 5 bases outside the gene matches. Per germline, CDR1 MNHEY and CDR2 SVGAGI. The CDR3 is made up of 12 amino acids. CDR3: CASRTGMTEAFF. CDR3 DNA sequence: TGTGCCAGTAGGACAGGGATGACTGAAGCTTTCTTT.

The CDR3 nucleotides are TGCGCCAGCAGCGACAGGGCTAATGAAAAACTGTTTTTT. Protein sequence: CASSDRANEKLFF. This chain uses TRBV5-1 with TRBJ1-4, with TRBD1 matching over 7 bases. The CDR3 extends over 13 amino acids. Germline CDR1 and CDR2: SGHRS and YFSETQ. With 4 bases clipped from V and 3 bases from J, the junction kept 0 bases outside the gene matches. Drawing the rest from reference TRBV5-1 and TRBJ1-4, the complete variable domain is KAGVTQTPRYLIKTRGQQVTLSCSPISGHRSVSWYQQTPGQGLQFLFEYFSETQRNKGNFPGRFSGRQFSNSRSEMNVSTLELGDSALYLCASSDRANEKLFFGSGTQLSVL.

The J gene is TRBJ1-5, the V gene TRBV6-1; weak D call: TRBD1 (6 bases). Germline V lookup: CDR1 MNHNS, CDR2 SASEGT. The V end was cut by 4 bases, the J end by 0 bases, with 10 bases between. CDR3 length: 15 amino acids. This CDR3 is CASSAWDNSNQPQHF. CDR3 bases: TGTGCCAGCAGTGCCTGGGACAATAGCAATCAGCCCCAGCATTTT.

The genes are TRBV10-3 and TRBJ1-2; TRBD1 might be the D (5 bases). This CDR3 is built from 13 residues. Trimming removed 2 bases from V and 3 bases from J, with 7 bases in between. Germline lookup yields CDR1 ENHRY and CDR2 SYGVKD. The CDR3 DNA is TGTGCCATCAGTGAGCCAGGGTACTATGGCTACACCTTC. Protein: CAISEPGYYGYTF.

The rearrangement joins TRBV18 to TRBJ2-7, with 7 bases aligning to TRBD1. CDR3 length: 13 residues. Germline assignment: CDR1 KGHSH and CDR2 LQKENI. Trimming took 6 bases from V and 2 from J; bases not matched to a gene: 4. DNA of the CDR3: TGTGCCAGCTCCTGGGACAGAGCCTACGAGCAGTACTTC. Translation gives CASSWDRAYEQYF.

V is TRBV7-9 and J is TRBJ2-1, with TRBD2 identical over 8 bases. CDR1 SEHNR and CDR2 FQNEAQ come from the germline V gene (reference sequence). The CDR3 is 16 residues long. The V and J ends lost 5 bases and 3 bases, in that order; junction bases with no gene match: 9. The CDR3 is CASSHSGRGYYNEQFF. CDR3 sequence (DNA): TGTGCCAGCAGCCACAGCGGGAGAGGGTACTACAATGAGCAGTTCTTC.

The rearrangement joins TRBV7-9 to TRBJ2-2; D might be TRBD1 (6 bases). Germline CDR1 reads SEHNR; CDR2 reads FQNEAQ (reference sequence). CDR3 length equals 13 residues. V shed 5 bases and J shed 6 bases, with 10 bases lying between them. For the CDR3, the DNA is TGTGCCAGCAGCCCAGCAGGGGCCGGGGAGCTGTTTTTT. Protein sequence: CASSPAGAGELFF.

CDR3 region: CASSFLEGANEQFF. The CDR3, as DNA: TGTGCCAGCAGTTTTTTGGAGGGGGCGAATGAGCAGTTCTTC. The V gene is TRBV28, the J gene TRBJ2-1, with D perhaps TRBD1 (7 bases). CDR1 MDHEN and CDR2 SYDVKM come from the germline V gene. The CDR3 loop spans 14 amino acids. Trimming removed 3 bases from V and 7 bases from J, with 13 bases in between.

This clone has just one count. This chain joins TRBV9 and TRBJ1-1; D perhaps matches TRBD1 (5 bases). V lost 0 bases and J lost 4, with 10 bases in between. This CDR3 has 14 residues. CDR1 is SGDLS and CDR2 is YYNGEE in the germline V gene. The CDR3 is CASSVEEGPTEAFF. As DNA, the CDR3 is TGTGCCAGCAGCGTAGAGGAGGGACCCACTGAAGCTTTCTTT.

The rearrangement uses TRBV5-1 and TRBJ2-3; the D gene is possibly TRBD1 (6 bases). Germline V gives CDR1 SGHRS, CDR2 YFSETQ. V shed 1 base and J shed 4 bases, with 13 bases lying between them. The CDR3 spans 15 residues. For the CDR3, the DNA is TGCGCCAGCAGCTTGTCCAGTCCAGGGGCAGATACGCAGTATTTT. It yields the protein CASSLSSPGADTQYF.

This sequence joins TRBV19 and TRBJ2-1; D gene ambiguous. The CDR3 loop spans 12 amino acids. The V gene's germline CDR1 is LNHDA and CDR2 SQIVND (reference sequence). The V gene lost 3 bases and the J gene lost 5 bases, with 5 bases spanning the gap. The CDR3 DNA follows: TGTGCCAGTAGTATTGTAGACAATGAGCAGTTCTTC. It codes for CASSIVDNEQFF. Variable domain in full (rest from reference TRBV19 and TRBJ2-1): DGGITQSPKYLFRKEGQNVTLSCEQNLNHDAMYWYRQDPGQGLRLIYYSQIVNDFQKGDIAEGYSVSREKKESFPLTVTSAQKNPTAFYLCASSIVDNEQFFGPGTRLTVL.

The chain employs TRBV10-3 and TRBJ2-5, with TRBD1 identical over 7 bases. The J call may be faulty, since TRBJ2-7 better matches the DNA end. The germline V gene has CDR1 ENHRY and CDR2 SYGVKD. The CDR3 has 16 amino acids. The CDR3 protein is CAISESNRGAYYEQYF. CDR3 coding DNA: TGTGCCATCAGTGAGTCGAACAGGGGAGCGTACTACGAGCAGTACTTC.

Written as DNA, the CDR3 is TGCGCCAGCAGCTTGATGAATTCAGACGAACAGGGCCATGCCTACAATGAGCAGTTCTTC. Translation: CASSLMNSDEQGHAYNEQFF. The chain links TRBV5-1 to TRBJ2-1; maybe TRBD1 (6 bases). V was pared by 1 base and J by 2 bases, with 25 bases between. CDR3 length equals 20 residues. The germline V gene has CDR1 SGHRS and CDR2 YFSETQ.

In DNA, the CDR3 is TGTGCCAGCAGCCAAGCGGCGGTGCAGGGGTCACCCCTCCACTTT. This codes for CASSQAAVQGSPLHF. The chain employs TRBV14 and TRBJ1-6, with D possibly TRBD1 on 6 matching bases. V was clipped by 1 base and J by 10 bases, with 14 bases between them. The CDR3 sequence is 15 residues long. CDR1 and CDR2 from the germline V gene are SGHDN and FVKESK.

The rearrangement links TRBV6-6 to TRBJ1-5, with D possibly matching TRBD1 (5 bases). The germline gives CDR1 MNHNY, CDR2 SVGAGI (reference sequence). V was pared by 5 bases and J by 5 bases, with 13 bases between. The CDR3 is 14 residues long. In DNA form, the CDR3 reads TGTGCCAGCAGTCTCGCTCCAGGGTATCAGCCCCAGCATTTT. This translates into CASSLAPGYQPQHF.

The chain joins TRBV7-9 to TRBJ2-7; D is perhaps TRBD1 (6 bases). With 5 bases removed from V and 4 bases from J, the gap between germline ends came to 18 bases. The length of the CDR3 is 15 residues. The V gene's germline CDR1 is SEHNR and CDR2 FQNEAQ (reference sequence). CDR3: CASSAAPGARYEQYF. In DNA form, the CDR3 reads TGTGCCAGCAGCGCCGCACCAGGGGCAAGGTACGAGCAGTACTTC.

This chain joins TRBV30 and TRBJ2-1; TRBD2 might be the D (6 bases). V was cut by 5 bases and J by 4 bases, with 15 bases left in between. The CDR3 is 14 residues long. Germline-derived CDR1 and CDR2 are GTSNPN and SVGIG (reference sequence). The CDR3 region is CAWEGGLSYNEQFF. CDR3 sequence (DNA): TGTGCCTGGGAAGGAGGGCTTTCGTACAATGAGCAGTTCTTC.

This chain's CDR3 is CASTGRRDRGDTQYF. The CDR3 coding sequence is TGCGCCAGCACTGGGAGGAGGGACAGGGGTGATACGCAGTATTTT. This chain links TRBV10-2 with TRBJ2-3, with 10 bases fitting TRBD1. This CDR3 has 15 amino acids. The germline gives CDR1 WSHSY, CDR2 SAAADI. Trimming cost V 7 bases and J 6 bases; bases outside gene matches: 10.

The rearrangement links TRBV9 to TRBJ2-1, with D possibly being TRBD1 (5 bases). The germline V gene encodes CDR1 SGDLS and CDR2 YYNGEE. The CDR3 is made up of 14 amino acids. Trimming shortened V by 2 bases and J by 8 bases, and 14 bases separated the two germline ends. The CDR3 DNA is TGTGCCAGCAGCGTTACCAGGGTGGGTGATGAGCAGTTCTTC. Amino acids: CASSVTRVGDEQFF.

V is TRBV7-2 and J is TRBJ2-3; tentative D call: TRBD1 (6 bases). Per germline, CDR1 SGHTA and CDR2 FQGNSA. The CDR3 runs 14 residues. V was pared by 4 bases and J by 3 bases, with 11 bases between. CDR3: CASSSPTGTDTQYF. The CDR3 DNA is TGTGCCAGCAGCTCACCAACAGGGACAGATACGCAGTATTTT.

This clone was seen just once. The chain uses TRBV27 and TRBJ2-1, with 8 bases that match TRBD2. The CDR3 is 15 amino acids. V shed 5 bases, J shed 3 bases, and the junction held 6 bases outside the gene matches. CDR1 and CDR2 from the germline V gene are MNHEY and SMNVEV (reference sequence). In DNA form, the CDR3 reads TGTGCCAGCAGTGTAAGCGGGAGCGTCTACAATGAGCAGTTCTTC. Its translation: CASSVSGSVYNEQFF.

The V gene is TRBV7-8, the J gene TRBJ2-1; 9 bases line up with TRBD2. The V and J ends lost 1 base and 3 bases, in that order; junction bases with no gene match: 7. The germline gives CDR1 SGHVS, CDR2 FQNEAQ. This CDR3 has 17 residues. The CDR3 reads CASSLGGLAGYYNEQFF. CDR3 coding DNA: TGTGCCAGCAGCTTAGGGGGACTAGCAGGCTACTACAATGAGCAGTTCTTC.